One sample yielded the 21 T cell receptor beta chains listed below, sequenced in a study of blood T cell repertoires in COVID-19. Measured with immunoSEQ multiplex PCR; TCRdb has only the in-frame clones, and not every one. This sample has about 380,000 clones; roughly 91% occur once, and the top ten carry 0.9% to 1.5%. The sequencing sample was made of PBMCs or T cells enriched from blood (not recorded which). The origin of the receptors is a woman between 18 and 29 years old who had recovered from COVID-19.

The chain employs TRBV4-1 and TRBJ1-5; D unresolved. The CDR3 is 15 residues long. Trimming shortened V by 0 bases and J by 3 bases, and 9 bases separated the two germline ends. Germline V gene data show CDR1 as MGHRA and CDR2 as YSYEKL. The CDR3: CASSQEISDNQPQHF. CDR3 DNA: TGCGCCAGCAGCCAAGAAATTTCAGACAATCAGCCCCAGCATTTT.

This clone was seen more than once but under ten times. The rearrangement joins TRBV10-3 to TRBJ1-4; 9 positions match TRBD1. Unmatched junction bases numbered 5, after V lost 4 bases and J lost 8 bases. Germline lookup yields CDR1 ENHRY and CDR2 SYGVKD. The CDR3 is 14 amino acids. In nucleotides, the CDR3 is TGTGCCATCAGTGCGGGACAGGGTGGCGAAAAACTGTTTTTT. The encoded protein is CAISAGQGGEKLFF.

The V gene is TRBV6-5, the J gene TRBJ1-1, with 7 nucleotides matching TRBD1. The CDR3 has 13 residues. Trimming took 6 bases from V and 3 from J; bases not matched to a gene: 4. Germline lookup yields CDR1 MNHEY and CDR2 SVGAGI. CDR3 nucleotides: TGTGCCAGCAGCCGGGGACAGCACACTGAAGCTTTCTTT. This translates into CASSRGQHTEAFF.

This chain joins TRBV7-8 and TRBJ2-7; 7 bases are a match to TRBD1. The CDR3 consists of 13 residues. Germline CDR1 SGHVS, CDR2 FQNEAQ. Trimming removed 5 bases from V and 2 bases from J; junction bases left unmatched: 3. This CDR3 reads CASSIDRAYEQYF. The CDR3 DNA follows: TGTGCCAGCAGCATCGACAGGGCCTACGAGCAGTACTTC.

The rearrangement links TRBV9 to TRBJ2-3, with 11 bases that match TRBD2. CDR1 SGDLS and CDR2 YYNGEE come from the germline V gene. The ends lost 5 bases at V and 4 bases at J; junction bases unmatched: 3. This CDR3 region has 14 residues. CDR3 protein: CASSVSGGADTQYF. CDR3 nucleotides: TGTGCCAGCAGTGTTAGCGGGGGGGCAGATACGCAGTATTTT.

This clone is a singleton in its sample. V is TRBV19 and J is TRBJ1-1; tentatively, D is TRBD1 (6 bases). Germline CDR1 LNHDA, CDR2 SQIVND (reference sequence). V lost 2 bases to trimming and J lost 7 bases, with 41 bases between them. The CDR3 totals 23 residues. The CDR3 DNA reads TGTGCCAGTAGTATAAGTTATTCCCAGGGACATGAATCCTATCTAGCCCGCCGTAATGAAGCTTTCTTT. Encoded protein: CASSISYSQGHESYLARRNEAFF.

CDR3 sequence: CASSYPGSGYTF. The CDR3 DNA sequence: TGTGCCAGCAGTTACCCAGGATCTGGCTACACCTTC. The chain employs TRBV6-2 or TRBV6-3 and TRBJ1-2, with D unclear. The V and J ends lost 2 bases and 7 bases respectively, with 8 bases between them. CDR3 length: 12 residues. Germline CDR1 and CDR2: MNHEY and SVGEGT.

The chain is built from TRBV5-4 and TRBJ2-7; D is possibly TRBD1 (5 bases). CDR3 size: 15 residues. Germline loops: CDR1 SGHNT, CDR2 YYREEE (reference sequence). V gave up 4 bases and J gave up 2 bases, with 16 bases separating them. The CDR3 sequence: CASSPQGAGAYEQYF. In DNA form, the CDR3 reads TGTGCCAGCAGCCCCCAAGGGGCAGGAGCCTACGAGCAGTACTTC.

This clone occurred a few times. The chain couples TRBV7-9 to TRBJ1-2, with 7 positions matching TRBD1. This CDR3 contains 15 residues. Trimming removed 0 bases from V and 6 bases from J; junction bases left unmatched: 7. The germline V gene encodes CDR1 SEHNR and CDR2 FQNEAQ (reference sequence). The CDR3 loop reads CASSLAGQEGDGYTF. Written as DNA, the CDR3 is TGTGCCAGCAGCTTAGCCGGACAGGAAGGGGATGGCTACACCTTC.

This chain connects TRBV4-2 to TRBJ1-4; 10 nucleotides line up with TRBD1. The CDR3 runs to 16 residues. Germline CDR1 is LGHNA and CDR2 is YNFKEQ. Trimming at V came to 1 base and at J to 8 bases, leaving 7 bases not matched to a gene. In nucleotides, the CDR3 is TGTGCCAGCAGCCAAGGACCAGGACAGGGGGAGGAAAAACTGTTTTTT. As protein: CASSQGPGQGEEKLFF.

The chain has TRBV5-8 and TRBJ2-2; 7 bases line up with TRBD1. CDR3 length: 16 residues. The V and J ends lost 3 bases and 1 base, in that order; junction bases with no gene match: 6. Germline V gene lookup returns CDR1 SGHTS and CDR2 YDEGEE. The CDR3 loop reads CASSYYRDRNTGELFF. The CDR3 nucleotides are TGTGCCAGCAGCTACTACCGGGACAGGAACACCGGGGAGCTGTTTTTT.

J is TRBJ1-4 and V is TRBV3-1 (or the pseudogene TRBV3-2); 9 nucleotides line up with TRBD1. Trimming cost V 1 base and J 4 bases; bases outside gene matches: 4. This CDR3 comprises 16 residues. Germline loops: CDR1 LGHDT, CDR2 YNNKEL (reference sequence). The CDR3 reads CASSQGPDRGNEKLFF. The CDR3 DNA is TGTGCCAGCAGCCAAGGCCCGGACAGGGGTAATGAAAAACTGTTTTTT.

The rearrangement joins TRBV5-6 to TRBJ2-7, with 9 bases fitting TRBD1. The CDR3 is made up of 14 amino acids. Germline trimming cut 3 bases from V and 3 bases from J; bases unmatched to any gene: 4. Germline V CDR1 and CDR2: SGHDT, YYEEEE. Here the CDR3 DNA reads TGTGCCAGCAGCTGGGGACAGGGAAACTACGAGCAGTACTTC. It translates to CASSWGQGNYEQYF.

This chain uses TRBV28 with TRBJ1-1, with D perhaps matching TRBD1 (5 bases). V was trimmed by 3 bases and J by 1 base, leaving 24 bases between them. Germline CDR1 MDHEN, CDR2 SYDVKM. The CDR3 sequence is 19 residues long. This chain's CDR3 is CASSFQSFGRGISNTEAFF. The DNA for the CDR3 is TGTGCCAGCAGTTTTCAAAGTTTCGGCCGGGGGATTTCGAACACTGAAGCTTTCTTT.

The genes are TRBV2 and TRBJ1-4; 8 positions agree with TRBD1. Germline values: CDR1 SNHLY, CDR2 FYNNEI. This CDR3 spans 15 amino acids. J was trimmed by 8 bases and V by 6 bases; bases with no gene match: 11. CDR3 amino acids: CASSQGQGIREKLFF. The CDR3, as DNA: TGTGCCAGCAGCCAAGGACAGGGCATCAGGGAAAAACTGTTTTTT.

The chain links TRBV5-1 to TRBJ1-2, with TRBD1 matching over 7 bases. The CDR3 spans 14 residues. V trimming: 4 bases; J trimming: 8 bases; junction bases outside the gene matches: 11. Germline CDR1 is SGHRS and CDR2 is YFSETQ. CDR3 sequence (DNA): TGCGCCAGCAGCCCGGGACAGAGTTTGGACGGCTACACCTTC. Residues: CASSPGQSLDGYTF.

The chain recombines TRBV11-2 with TRBJ1-1; D ambiguous. Germline assignment: CDR1 SGHAT and CDR2 FQNNGV. There are 16 residues in the CDR3. V lost 1 base and J 5 bases, leaving 17 bases between the germline ends. CDR3 sequence: CASSLGSYKEGTEAFF. CDR3 DNA sequence: TGTGCCAGCAGCTTAGGGAGCTACAAGGAGGGTACTGAAGCTTTCTTT.

V and J are TRBV4-1 and TRBJ1-5, with 9 positions matching TRBD1. The CDR3 loop spans 17 amino acids. J was trimmed by 2 bases and V by 0 bases; bases with no gene match: 5. CDR1 is MGHRA, CDR2 YSYEKL, per germline. CDR3 loop: CASSQDRGQGGNQPQHF. CDR3 DNA: TGCGCCAGCAGCCAAGATCGGGGACAGGGAGGCAATCAGCCCCAGCATTTT.

The chain joins TRBV5-6 to TRBJ2-2; TRBD1 aligns across 11 bases. CDR3 length equals 15 residues. Germline loops: CDR1 SGHDT, CDR2 YYEEEE. The ends lost 4 bases at V and 7 bases at J; junction bases unmatched: 6. CDR3 sequence reads: CASSMDRGRVGELFF. The CDR3 DNA reads TGTGCCAGCAGCATGGACAGGGGGCGCGTCGGGGAGCTGTTTTTT. Full variable domain (rest looked up from reference TRBV5-6 and TRBJ2-2): DAGVTQSPTHLIKTRGQQVTLRCSPKSGHDTVSWYQQALGQGPQFIFQYYEEEERQRGNFPDRFSGHQFPNYSSELNVNALLLGDSALYLCASSMDRGRVGELFFGEGSRLTVL.

This rearrangement joins TRBV7-2 to TRBJ1-6, with no clear D. The CDR3 loop spans 15 amino acids. CDR1 and CDR2 (germline): SGHTA, FQGNSA. Trimming removed 6 bases from V and 5 bases from J, with 14 bases in between. The CDR3 spells CASREWTEDNSPLHF. The CDR3 DNA sequence: TGTGCCAGCAGGGAGTGGACGGAGGATAATTCACCCCTCCACTTT.

J is TRBJ1-6 and V is TRBV27; D is possibly TRBD1 (5 bases). The CDR3 is made up of 14 amino acids. V lost 5 bases and J 9 bases, leaving 14 bases between the germline ends. CDR1 is MNHEY and CDR2 is SMNVEV in the germline V gene (reference sequence). The CDR3, as DNA: TGTGCCAGCAGTCCCGCCAGGGTCAGTTCACCCCTCCACTTT. This gives the protein CASSPARVSSPLHF.